This T cell receptor (beta chain) originates from a study of cytomegalovirus exposure and HLA in healthy donors. The PCR was carried out with 60 Vbeta primers and 13 Jbeta primers. Libraries were prepared by immunoSEQ multiplex PCR; TCRdb keeps only in-frame clonotypes and omits some of them. Altogether 130,000 to 150,000 clones are present, 80% to 85% being singletons, with the ten largest covering roughly 3.5%. In germline, CDR1 is ENHRY, CDR2 SYGVKD. V gave up 3 bases and J gave up 0 bases, with 9 bases separating them. The CDR3 is made up of 14 amino acids. The clonotype was recovered from a male donor in good health and CMV-seronegative. The specimen sequenced was PBMCs. The rearrangement links TRBV10-3 to TRBJ2-7; D may be TRBD1 (5 bases). CDR3 in amino acids: CAISERGSSYEQYF. The CDR3 region has the DNA TGTGCCATCAGTGAAAGGGGTAGCTCCTACGAGCAGTACTTC.